Here is one T cell receptor beta chain with its context. The antigen it binds to is not known. Nothing much larger sits one base from this clone, and base qualities are not available. The approximately 39 donors, aged 6 to 90 years, were systemically healthy Caucasian individuals from Russia. Roughly 11 milliliters of peripheral blood were drawn from each donor into EDTA-treated Vacutainer tubes. Ficoll-Paque density-gradient centrifugation was used to isolate PBMCs, with at least 6.5 million per sample. Trizol reagent was used to extract total RNA from PBMCs, with at least 6 micrograms per sample. For every donor, flow cytometry on a PBMC aliquot measured the percentage of naive CD45RAhigh/CD27high T cells. The library was prepared using 5' RACE. Sequencing used an Illumina HiSeq 2500. A second roughly 7 to 11 cycle PCR used a sample-barcoded 5' primer and a J-beta primer mix. A unique molecular identifier was introduced onto each TCR beta cDNA molecule by a template-switch 5' adaptor carrying 12 random nucleotides. Each sample yielded at least 3 million CDR3-containing paired-end reads. All of the RNA was converted into first-strand cDNA using the Mint cDNA synthesis kit, with a TRBC-specific oligonucleotide serving as the primer. After uracil-DNA glycosylase treatment, a first 18-cycle PCR used universal primers M1SS and BC2_uni_R on all cDNA. Regarding the original processing steps: For normalization, 1 million high-quality reads, each with a distinct molecular identifier, were randomly selected from each sample. Reads sharing molecular identifiers were discarded rather than binned into consensus sequences. MiTCR, run with a Q25 quality threshold and the strictest error-elimination algorithm, handled CDR3 identification, clonotype clustering and error correction. A nonparametric unseen species model with Euler transformation was used to estimate lower-bound total TCR beta diversity. TCRdb handled the public reads itself, with Q25 trimming in fastp and clone calling in MiXCR, and kept productive beta chains. Rows with one shared CDR3 protein collapse into an entry with the most common genes and DNA. Here the V and J calls rest on TCRdb's processing, not on the authors' analysis. This sample gives hundreds of thousands of distinct CDR3 sequences in total; about 48% of them show up just once. Around an eighth of the sample comes from the top ten.

These data originate in a study of blood T cells in healthy people across ages (dated by TCRdb to 2014 to 2015). Study-level background: In model experiments, template switching captured about one uniquely barcoded TCR beta cDNA molecule for every two T cells. Using deep sequencing normalized with unique cDNA molecular identifiers, the study measured how TCR beta repertoire diversity changes with age. The donors were split into four age groups: young (average about 16 years), middle-aged (around 40), aged (about 62) and long-lived (roughly 80). To avoid experimental bias, donors of different ages were distributed randomly across sequencing lanes. Using the same blood draw, the study looked at two additional independent replicas of 1 million unique cDNA reads for two donors, one aged 18 to 30 and the other aged 80 or older.

Per the germline V gene, SGHTA is the CDR1 and FQGNSA is the CDR2. Cut back by 6 bases and 9 bases, the V and J ends lie 20 bases apart. The CDR3 has 14 amino acids, counting the end cysteine and phenylalanine. The kept DNA is CDR3 alone, 42 bases in frame from the first base. The investigation overall reported the following: Compared with the aged group, the long-lived group had more naive CD4+ T cells, fewer expanded clones and increased TCR diversity, suggesting age selection. Donor CMV infection status was unknown, potentially confounding age-related changes in expanded clonotypes. Estimates of total diversity based on one million sequenced T cells were regarded as lower bounds and as underestimates. A strong correlation was found between observed TCR beta diversity and the percentage of naive T cells measured by flow cytometry. Conclusive comparison of naive and antigen-experienced compartments was prevented by the profiling of bulk unsorted PBMCs. As age increased, observed TCR beta diversity per million T cells dropped in a roughly linear way, and a significant reduction was already evident by age 40.

The V gene is TRBV7-2 and the J gene is TRBJ1-2, with no D gene named confidently. This TCR was recovered from a man aged 30-40 years in good health. Sequenced sample: blood. The CDR3 amino acid sequence is: CASSTKGVSPRYTF. DNA sequence: TGTGCCAGCAGTACCAAGGGTGTCAGTCCGCGCTACACCTTC. The reference TRBV7-2 and TRBJ1-2 proteins fill in what lies around the CDR3, so the full variable domain reads GAGVSQSPSNKVTEKGKDVELRCDPISGHTALYWYRQSLGQGLEFLIYFQGNSAPDKSGLPSDRFSAERTGGSVSTLTIQRTQQEDSAVYLCASSTKGVSPRYTFGSGTRLTVV.